Below, 13 T cell receptor beta chains from the same sample are listed, as sequenced in a study of neurological immune-mediated disorders. TCRdb re-called the 5' RACE reads through MiXCR, storing one row per CDR3 protein. The sample yields more than 50,000 distinct CDR3 sequences, about 3.4% seen once. Source material: PBMCs. The receptors were gathered from a woman in her fifties or sixties with multiple sclerosis.

The sample holds many counts of this clonotype. This sequence joins TRBV10-3 and TRBJ1-2; D gene uncertain. The CDR3 totals 13 residues. V gave up 3 bases and J gave up 6 bases, with 11 bases separating them. The germline V gene encodes CDR1 ENHRY and CDR2 SYGVKD. The CDR3 DNA reads TGTGCCATCAGTGATGGACTGGGGAATGGCTACACCTTC. It translates to CAISDGLGNGYTF.

A few counts support this clonotype. The rearrangement joins TRBV6-1 to TRBJ2-7, with D hard to call. V was shortened by 3 bases and J by 4 bases, with 7 bases between the two germline ends. The CDR3 covers 12 residues. CDR1 and CDR2 from the germline V gene are MNHNS and SASEGT. The CDR3 reads CASSDSTYEQYF. CDR3 sequence (DNA): TGTGCCAGCAGTGATAGCACGTACGAGCAGTACTTC.

This clonotype was counted ten times or more. This chain links TRBV7-2 with TRBJ2-7; D gene unclear. This CDR3 spans 11 amino acids. The V gene's germline CDR1 is SGHTA and CDR2 FQGNSA. The V and J ends lost 3 bases and 3 bases respectively, with 3 bases between them. The DNA of the CDR3 is TGTGCCAGCAGCTTTATCTACGAGCAGTACTTC. Protein sequence: CASSFIYEQYF.

The sample holds many counts of this clonotype. The chain couples TRBV12-3 or TRBV12-4 to TRBJ2-7; 7 bases fit TRBD1. Germline trimming cut 6 bases from V and 6 bases from J; bases unmatched to any gene: 11. The CDR3 is 14 amino acids. The CDR3, as DNA: TGTGCCAGCAGGTCGCACCCGTACAGGGGCGAGCAGTACTTC. Translation: CASRSHPYRGEQYF.

This clonotype was observed many times. The chain is built from TRBV27 and TRBJ2-1, with 8 bases aligning to TRBD2. V shed 5 bases, J shed 2 bases, and the junction held 5 bases outside the gene matches. Germline V gene lookup returns CDR1 MNHEY and CDR2 SMNVEV (reference sequence). The CDR3 spans 15 residues. The CDR3 loop reads CASSPHSGTYNEQFF. In DNA, the CDR3 is TGTGCCAGCAGTCCTCATAGCGGGACCTACAATGAGCAGTTCTTC.

This clonotype was seen ten or more times. At one of its ends the junction is not consistent with the germline gene, which may arise from a read error. The rearrangement uses TRBV6-4 and TRBJ1-6, with D maybe TRBD1 (5 bases). CDR3 length: 15 amino acids. Germline V CDR1 and CDR2: MRHNA, SNTAGT. In nucleotides, the CDR3 is TGTGCCAGCAGTGACGGTCAGGGTCATAATTCAACCCTCAACTTT. This gives the protein CASSDGQGHNSTLNF.

This clonotype was detected ten times or more. The chain recombines TRBV5-1 with TRBJ1-2; possible D gene TRBD1, 6 bases. Trimming removed 0 bases at V and 3 bases at J, with 15 bases between. This CDR3 is built from 16 residues. Germline CDR1 is SGHRS and CDR2 is YFSETQ. CDR3 loop: CASSLDGSGADYGYTF. The CDR3 nucleotides are TGCGCCAGCAGCTTGGACGGCTCAGGGGCGGACTATGGCTACACCTTC.

There are many counts of this clonotype. The V and J genes are TRBV3-1 and TRBJ1-1; D is unclear. Trimming took 1 base from V and 0 from J, leaving 6 bases between them. In germline, CDR1 is LGHDT, CDR2 YNNKEL (reference sequence). This CDR3 is built from 14 residues. This chain's CDR3 is CASSQVGVNTEAFF. The CDR3 DNA is TGTGCCAGCAGCCAAGTTGGGGTGAACACTGAAGCTTTCTTT.

At least ten counts were recorded for this clonotype. This chain links TRBV20-1 with TRBJ1-5; D is ambiguous. The CDR3 totals 15 residues. Trimming left V 0 bases short and J 0 bases short, with 9 bases between. Germline CDR1 DFQATT, CDR2 SNEGSKA (reference sequence). The chain's CDR3 is CSARDRYLSNQPQHF. The DNA for the CDR3 is TGCAGTGCTAGAGATCGATACCTTAGCAATCAGCCCCAGCATTTT.

This clonotype has a count of ten or more. V and J are TRBV14 and TRBJ2-7; 7 nucleotides align to TRBD1. Germline CDR1 SGHDN, CDR2 FVKESK. The CDR3 length is 15 residues. The J segment lost 4 bases and the V segment lost 4 bases, leaving 10 bases of the junction unmatched. CDR3 DNA sequence: TGTGCCAGCAGCCCCAGGGGGACAGCCAAATACGAGCAGTACTTC. Its protein is CASSPRGTAKYEQYF.

This clonotype was observed at least ten times. V gene TRBV5-1 combines with J gene TRBJ2-7; possible D gene TRBD2, 6 bases. Looked up from germline, CDR1 is SGHRS and CDR2 is YFSETQ. The CDR3 runs 18 residues. With 3 bases removed from V and 2 bases from J, the gap between germline ends came to 24 bases. The CDR3 DNA is TGCGCCAGCAGCTACGGGGTGGCGATTAGCGGCCTACCCTACGAGCAGTACTTC. It translates to CASSYGVAISGLPYEQYF.

This clonotype was counted ten times or more. The rearrangement joins TRBV6-5 to TRBJ1-5; TRBD1 matches 9 bases. Germline V gene lookup returns CDR1 MNHEY and CDR2 SVGAGI. The CDR3 totals 14 residues. V shed 5 bases, J shed 2 bases, and the junction held 1 base outside the gene matches. The CDR3 DNA follows: TGTGCCAGCAGTCGGGACAGGGGCAATCAGCCCCAGCATTTT. Translating gives CASSRDRGNQPQHF.

This clonotype was seen ten or more times. CDR3 nucleotide sequence: TGCAGTGCTAGTAAGGGAGGTGGCACCGGGGAGCTGTTTTTT. Residues: CSASKGGGTGELFF. The V gene is TRBV20-1, the J gene TRBJ2-2, with a weak D call TRBD2 (6 bases). V lost 3 bases and J lost 4, with 12 bases in between. This CDR3 comprises 14 residues. Germline assignment: CDR1 DFQATT and CDR2 SNEGSKA (reference sequence).